This TCR beta chain was sequenced for a study of CD8 T cells in ankylosing spondylitis. The study, taken as a whole, reports: It was reported that disease-linked clones were significantly enriched in matched ankylosing spondylitis synovial fluid. Previously reported in reactive arthritis synovial fluid and blood were some of the motif variants. What seemed typical of ankylosing spondylitis blood was a TCR beta motif built from roughly eight highly homologous variants.

Many counts were recorded for this clonotype. The target antigen is unknown. Molecular-barcoded quantitative 5'-RACE produced these TCR beta libraries. TCRdb fed the 5' RACE reads into MiXCR, producing one record per CDR3 protein. Of about 130,000 distinct CDR3 sequences listed, more than 5.5% are singletons. Per the germline V gene, CDR1 is DFQATT and CDR2 is SNEGSKA (reference sequence). The CDR3 has 15 amino acids. V lost 3 bases and J lost 5; bases outside the gene matches: 9. Specimen: blood, either unsorted or a sorted T cell fraction (not recorded which). The chain recombines TRBV20-1 with TRBJ2-7, with 11 bases aligning to TRBD2. This TCR was sampled from a female donor with ankylosing spondylitis or in good health (not recorded which). CDR3 loop: CSASPSGGLSDEQYF. The CDR3 DNA reads TGCAGTGCTAGTCCTAGCGGGGGGCTCTCGGACGAGCAGTACTTC.